This T cell receptor (beta chain) appears in the sequencing data of a study of OX40 agonist ivuxolimab in advanced cancers. Only one count was recorded for this clone. The identical CDR3 is also encoded by other nucleotide sequences in the sample. Produced via immunoSEQ multiplex PCR; TCRdb's table is partial and in-frame only. The sample holds about 150,000 clones, under 95% seen once. The clonotype comes from an adult with an advanced solid tumor such as melanoma, head and neck, liver or kidney cancer. The sequencing here drew on CD4+ or CD8+ T cells sorted from blood, taken in a trial of the OX40 agonist ivuxolimab.

CDR3 loop: CASSLGQGREKLFF. The CDR3 DNA is TGCGCCAGCAGCTTGGGACAGGGGCGTGAAAAACTGTTTTTT. This chain joins TRBV5-1 and TRBJ1-4; the match to TRBD1 covers 8 bases. V was pared by 0 bases and J by 7 bases, with 2 bases of the junction left unmatched. This CDR3 is 14 amino acids long. Per germline, CDR1 SGHRS and CDR2 YFSETQ.